The 15 T cell receptor beta chains below all came from one sample that was sequenced in a study of shared clonotypes between healthy human individuals. Method: immunoSEQ multiplex PCR; TCRdb's copy keeps in-frame clones and lacks some. The table lists fewer than 650,000 clones, 60% to 85% of them singletons. Material: PBMCs. The receptor set was obtained from a woman aged 40 to 55 in good health. Some clones in this sample may be carry-over from other donors' samples.

V gene TRBV5-1 combines with J gene TRBJ2-7; D is unresolved. V was shortened by 0 bases and J by 3 bases, with 13 bases between the two germline ends. The CDR3 totals 15 residues. The germline gives CDR1 SGHRS, CDR2 YFSETQ. The CDR3 sequence is CASSLVGTPDYEQYF. The CDR3 bases are TGCGCCAGCAGCTTGGTGGGCACGCCGGACTACGAGCAGTACTTC.

The sample holds many counts of this clone. This specimen includes other DNA sequences encoding the same CDR3. This sequence joins TRBV25-1 and TRBJ2-7; weak D call: TRBD2 (6 bases). V shed 4 bases and J shed 7 bases, with 8 bases lying between them. Per germline, CDR1 MGHDK and CDR2 SYGVNS. This CDR3 is 11 amino acids long. CDR3 amino acids: CASSGGGEQYF. As DNA, the CDR3 is TGTGCCAGCAGTGGTGGGGGGGAGCAGTACTTC.

The chain links TRBV18 to TRBJ2-1; 16 bases match TRBD2. The ends lost 0 bases at V and 4 bases at J; junction bases unmatched: 6. CDR3 size: 19 residues. Germline V gives CDR1 KGHSH, CDR2 LQKENI. CDR3 DNA: TGTGCCAGCTCACCACCGGGACTAGCGGGAGGGTTGACTTACAATGAGCAGTTCTTC. Translated, it gives CASSPPGLAGGLTYNEQFF.

The chain combines TRBV7-3 with TRBJ2-1, with 7 nucleotides matching TRBD1. This CDR3 is built from 13 residues. The J segment lost 9 bases and the V segment lost 4 bases, leaving 6 bases of the junction unmatched. Germline V gene sequence: CDR1 SGHTA, CDR2 FQGTGA. The CDR3 sequence is CASSSNSGGEQFF. The CDR3 DNA is TGTGCCAGCAGCTCGAATTCAGGGGGTGAGCAGTTCTTC.

The V and J genes are TRBV7-9 and TRBJ2-5; TRBD2 agrees at 13 bases. The J call is uncertain, as TRBJ2-7 better fits the DNA end. CDR3 length: 17 amino acids. Germline CDR1 reads SEHNR; CDR2 reads FQNEAQ (reference sequence). CDR3 region: CASSTATLAGGPHEQYF. DNA for the CDR3: TGTGCCAGCAGTACCGCCACACTAGCGGGAGGGCCTCACGAGCAGTACTTC.

At least ten counts were recorded for this clone. The chain couples TRBV7-3 to TRBJ2-3; 8 bases fit TRBD2. From germline, CDR1 is SGHTA and CDR2 FQGTGA. This CDR3 is built from 17 residues. With V trimmed by 2 bases and J by 3 bases, 10 bases remained unmatched. Here the CDR3 reads CASSLRVAGGGTDTQYF. In DNA, the CDR3 is TGTGCCAGCAGCTTACGGGTGGCGGGAGGAGGGACAGATACGCAGTATTTT. Full variable domain (remainder filled in from reference TRBV7-3 and TRBJ2-3): GAGVSQTPSNKVTEKGKYVELRCDPISGHTALYWYRQSLGQGPEFLIYFQGTGAADDSGLPNDRFFAVRPEGSVSTLKIQRTERGDSAVYLCASSLRVAGGGTDTQYFGPGTRLTVL.

This clone was counted between two and nine times. The genes are TRBV9 and TRBJ1-1; TRBD1 aligns across 8 bases. J gave up 11 bases and V 4 bases, and 13 bases lay outside the gene matches. CDR3 length: 14 residues. The germline CDR1 and CDR2 sequences are SGDLS and YYNGEE. CDR3 sequence (DNA): TGTGCCAGCAGCTCCGGACAGGGCTCGGCGATGGCTTTCTTT. Its protein product is CASSSGQGSAMAFF.

The chain employs TRBV2 and TRBJ2-7; TRBD1 might be the D (6 bases). From germline, CDR1 is SNHLY and CDR2 FYNNEI. The CDR3 is made up of 11 amino acids. Trimming left V 9 bases short and J 7 bases short, with 13 bases between. The CDR3 DNA reads as TGTGCCAGTGTTCAGGGGTGGGAGCAGTACTTC. Translating it yields CASVQGWEQYF.

This clone was seen once. This may arise from a read error, as a much more abundant clone is one base away. This chain connects TRBV14 to TRBJ2-5; D is uncertain. The J call may be wrong; the DNA end is better matched by TRBJ2-7. The CDR3 covers 11 residues. Germline lookup yields CDR1 SGHDN and CDR2 FVKESK. In DNA, the CDR3 is TGTGCCAGCAGCCAAGCGTACGAGCAGTACTTC. This gives the protein CASSQAYEQYF.

V usage is TRBV18 and J usage is TRBJ2-1; 9 bases are a match to TRBD1. CDR3 length: 15 residues. The germline gives CDR1 KGHSH, CDR2 LQKENI. V was pared by 4 bases and J by 6 bases, with 7 bases of the junction left unmatched. The CDR3 nucleotides are TGTGCCAGCTCACTTCTTCAGGACAGGGGCAATGAGCAGTTCTTC. The encoded protein is CASSLLQDRGNEQFF.

This clone was recorded only once. V usage is TRBV7-2 and J usage is TRBJ2-7; TRBD2 matches at 8 bases. The germline gives CDR1 SGHTA, CDR2 FQGNSA. V gave up 2 bases and J gave up 0 bases; unmatched junction bases: 9. The CDR3 extends over 17 amino acids. The CDR3 nucleotides are TGTGCCAGCAGCTTAATACCTAGCGGGTTTAGCTCCTACGAGCAGTACTTC. Its translation: CASSLIPSGFSSYEQYF.

Comments on this clone: A read error is the likely source, as a far larger clone sits one nucleotide away. The chain joins TRBV30 to TRBJ1-1; D is unclear. Per germline, CDR1 GTSNPN and CDR2 SVGIG (reference sequence). CDR3 length equals 11 residues. Between the trimmed V and J ends, which lost 7 bases and 1 base, there was a span of 7 bases. The CDR3 reads CAYRTNTEAFF. For the CDR3, the DNA is TGTGCCTACAGAACGAACACTGAAGCTTTCTTT. Based on the CDR3 plus reference TRBV30 and TRBJ1-1, the full variable domain is SQTIHQWPATLVQPVGSPLSLECTVEGTSNPNLYWYRQAAGRGLQLLFYSVGIGQISSEVPQNLSASRPQDRQFILSSKKLLLSDSGFYLCAYRTNTEAFFGQGTRLTVV.

This rearrangement joins TRBV9 to TRBJ1-6, with 11 nucleotides matching TRBD1. CDR1 and CDR2 from the germline V gene are SGDLS and YYNGEE. J gave up 6 bases and V 4 bases, and 3 bases lay outside the gene matches. The CDR3 sequence is 15 residues long. The CDR3 here is CASSPGTGGNSPLHF. CDR3 DNA sequence: TGTGCCAGCAGCCCCGGGACAGGGGGTAATTCACCCCTCCACTTT.

The sample holds a few counts of this clone. This chain uses TRBV7-9 with TRBJ1-4; D perhaps matches TRBD1 (6 bases). The CDR3 is made up of 16 amino acids. V was clipped by 6 bases and J by 0 bases, with 14 bases between them. CDR1 and CDR2 (germline): SEHNR, FQNEAQ (reference sequence). The chain's CDR3 is CASRAGYRATNEKLFF. CDR3 coding DNA: TGTGCCAGCAGGGCGGGGTACAGGGCAACTAATGAAAAACTGTTTTTT.

This chain connects TRBV29-1 to TRBJ2-2; no firm D call. The CDR3 is made up of 11 amino acids. The ends were cut back, 7 bases at V and 1 base at J, with 4 bases in the middle. Germline values: CDR1 SQVTM, CDR2 ANQGSEA. CDR3: CSGRNTGELFF. CDR3 DNA: TGCAGCGGAAGGAACACCGGGGAGCTGTTTTTT.